This entry lists 30 T cell receptor beta chains sequenced from one sample in a study of somatic mutations in cytotoxic T cells in rheumatoid arthritis. Here immunoSEQ multiplex PCR was the method, and the copy in TCRdb shows in-frame clones only, minus some. Here the sample spans approximately 11,000 clones, 70% to 85% being singletons. Sequencing used CD8+ T cells sorted from blood. These receptors all come from a woman in her sixties or seventies with rheumatoid arthritis.

This chain joins TRBV7-2 and TRBJ1-5, with D perhaps TRBD1 (5 bases). V gave up 5 bases and J gave up 7 bases, with 15 bases separating them. This CDR3 spans 14 amino acids. Germline assignment: CDR1 SGHTA and CDR2 FQGNSA. DNA for the CDR3: TGTGCCAGCAGCCGCGGCGCCGGGGGGCAGCCCCAGCATTTT. Translation: CASSRGAGGQPQHF. Drawing the rest from reference TRBV7-2 and TRBJ1-5, the complete variable domain is GAGVSQSPSNKVTEKGKDVELRCDPISGHTALYWYRQSLGQGLEFLIYFQGNSAPDKSGLPSDRFSAERTGGSVSTLTIQRTQQEDSAVYLCASSRGAGGQPQHFGDGTRLSIL.

The rearrangement uses TRBV7-9 and TRBJ2-7; D gene unclear. V was pared by 1 base and J by 0 bases, with 10 bases between. The CDR3 has 15 residues. CDR1 is SEHNR, CDR2 FQNEAQ, per germline (reference sequence). CDR3 in amino acids: CASSLEPPSSYEQYF. CDR3 bases: TGTGCCAGCAGCTTAGAACCCCCCAGCTCCTACGAGCAGTACTTC.

Comments on this clone: One junction end does not reproduce the germline sequence, and a read error may be involved. The V gene is TRBV27, the J gene TRBJ2-7; D gene uncertain. The CDR3 is 13 residues long. Germline loops: CDR1 MNHEY, CDR2 SMNVEV (reference sequence). As DNA, the CDR3 is TGTGCCAGCAGTTTGGCAGGCTCCCACGAGCAGTACTTC. This gives the protein CASSLAGSHEQYF.

The chain links TRBV6-5 to TRBJ2-5, with D perhaps TRBD1 (5 bases). Germline loops: CDR1 MNHEY, CDR2 SVGAGI. The V gene lost 0 bases and the J gene lost 1 base, with 9 bases spanning the gap. The CDR3 contains 15 residues. CDR3 protein: CASSYSIGAQETQYF. For the CDR3, the DNA is TGTGCCAGCAGTTACTCGATAGGGGCCCAAGAGACCCAGTACTTC.

J is TRBJ1-1 and V is TRBV2, with 9 positions matching TRBD1. CDR3 size: 17 residues. The trim removed 3 bases at V and 3 bases at J, leaving 11 bases unmatched. In germline, CDR1 is SNHLY, CDR2 FYNNEI. This CDR3 is CASSDPGQGPGYTEAFF. CDR3 nucleotides: TGTGCCAGCAGTGATCCGGGACAGGGTCCCGGGTACACTGAAGCTTTCTTT.

The gene calls are TRBV9 and TRBJ2-1; D gene unclear. The CDR3 is 15 amino acids. Germline V gives CDR1 SGDLS, CDR2 YYNGEE. V lost 0 bases and J 0 bases, leaving 7 bases between the germline ends. CDR3 nucleotides: TGTGCCAGCAGCGTAGGGTGGGCCTCCTACAATGAGCAGTTCTTC. Amino acid sequence: CASSVGWASYNEQFF.

The V and J genes are TRBV2 and TRBJ1-1; tentatively, D is TRBD1 (5 bases). CDR3 size: 16 residues. Germline CDR1 SNHLY, CDR2 FYNNEI. Deletions cut 4 bases from V and 3 bases from J, with 18 bases between. DNA of the CDR3: TGTGCCAGCAGTGGGTGGGACGCGGGGCAAGACACTGAAGCTTTCTTT. Protein product: CASSGWDAGQDTEAFF.

This sequence joins TRBV11-2 and TRBJ1-4, with 9 bases identical to TRBD1. The CDR3 has 15 amino acids. V lost 5 bases to trimming and J lost 7 bases; unmatched junction nucleotides: 8. Germline CDR1 reads SGHAT; CDR2 reads FQNNGV. The CDR3 DNA reads as TGTGCCAGCAGCCTCCTACAGGGGGCAGGTGAAAAACTGTTTTTT. Its protein product is CASSLLQGAGEKLFF.

The rearrangement uses TRBV28 and TRBJ2-7; 10 bases fit TRBD2. J was trimmed by 7 bases and V by 6 bases; bases with no gene match: 12. CDR3 size: 15 residues. The germline V gene has CDR1 MDHEN and CDR2 SYDVKM. The CDR3 sequence: CASSTLLAGREEQYF. CDR3 DNA sequence: TGTGCCAGCAGCACCCTACTAGCGGGAAGAGAAGAGCAGTACTTC.

Only a few counts were recorded for this clone. The rearrangement links TRBV5-1 to TRBJ1-6; 9 positions match TRBD1. CDR1 is SGHRS, CDR2 YFSETQ, per germline. The CDR3 consists of 19 residues. The V gene end was trimmed by 4 bases and the J gene end by 5 bases; junction bases not matched to a gene: 16. CDR3 DNA: TGCGCCAGCAGCCCCGCCGAGGGGACAGGGAGTCTGGATAATTCACCCCTCCACTTT. Protein product: CASSPAEGTGSLDNSPLHF.

The V call is TRBV27, the J call TRBJ1-1, with D tentatively TRBD1 (5 bases). The ends were cut back, 5 bases at V and 6 bases at J, with 13 bases in the middle. The CDR3 has 13 residues. Germline V CDR1 and CDR2: MNHEY, SMNVEV (reference sequence). The CDR3: CASSLYEGAEAFF. The CDR3 DNA is TGTGCCAGCAGTCTATACGAAGGGGCTGAAGCTTTCTTT.

This clone was detected only once. The genes are TRBV28 and TRBJ1-2; D not resolved. Trimming stripped 1 base from V and 8 bases from J, with 14 bases between. The CDR3 spans 14 residues. The V gene's germline CDR1 is MDHEN and CDR2 SYDVKM. CDR3 loop: CASSLYAEREGYTF. CDR3 nucleotide sequence: TGTGCCAGCAGTTTATACGCCGAGAGGGAGGGCTACACCTTC.

This sequence joins TRBV6-5 and TRBJ2-7, with 12 positions matching TRBD1. The ends lost 5 bases at V and 6 bases at J; junction bases unmatched: 8. The CDR3 has 15 amino acids. Per the germline V gene, CDR1 is MNHEY and CDR2 is SVGAGI. In nucleotides, the CDR3 is TGTGCCAGCAGTCTTCCGGGACAGGGGGCCAGCGAGCAGTACTTC. Encoded protein: CASSLPGQGASEQYF.

The chain couples TRBV12-5 to TRBJ2-1; maybe TRBD2 (6 bases). Germline V gene sequence: CDR1 LGHNT, CDR2 FRNRAP. The V gene lost 5 bases and the J gene lost 3 bases, with 8 bases spanning the gap. There are 13 residues in the CDR3. This CDR3 reads CASGLGLYNEQFF. The CDR3, as DNA: TGTGCTAGTGGTCTGGGACTCTACAATGAGCAGTTCTTC. The whole variable domain, filled in from reference TRBV12-5 and TRBJ2-1, reads DARVTQTPRHKVTEMGQEVTMRCQPILGHNTVFWYRQTMMQGLELLAYFRNRAPLDDSGMPKDRFSAEMPDATLATLKIQPSEPRDSAVYFCASGLGLYNEQFFGPGTRLTVL.

The chain couples TRBV28 to TRBJ1-4; D may be TRBD1 (6 bases). Germline V gene data show CDR1 as MDHEN and CDR2 as SYDVKM. V lost 6 bases, J lost 3 bases, and 17 bases lay in between. This CDR3 contains 16 residues. This CDR3 reads CASSPFGGQANEKLFF. CDR3 bases: TGTGCCAGCAGCCCATTTGGGGGCCAGGCTAATGAAAAACTGTTTTTT.

The chain joins TRBV19 to TRBJ1-1; no clear D gene. Germline-derived CDR1 and CDR2 are LNHDA and SQIVND (reference sequence). The CDR3 is 16 amino acids. V was clipped by 3 bases and J by 0 bases, with 14 bases between them. The CDR3 sequence: CASSIHTASMNTEAFF. As DNA, the CDR3 is TGTGCCAGTAGTATCCATACCGCCTCTATGAACACTGAAGCTTTCTTT.

The genes are TRBV5-1 and TRBJ2-5; 11 bases fit TRBD2. The CDR3 is 17 amino acids. V trimming: 2 bases; J trimming: 1 base; junction bases outside the gene matches: 7. The germline V gene encodes CDR1 SGHRS and CDR2 YFSETQ. In nucleotides, the CDR3 is TGCGCCAGCAGCTTATCTAGCGGGAGGAAGGGCCAAGAGACCCAGTACTTC. This gives the protein CASSLSSGRKGQETQYF. Using reference TRBV5-1 and TRBJ2-5 for the parts outside the CDR3, the full variable domain is KAGVTQTPRYLIKTRGQQVTLSCSPISGHRSVSWYQQTPGQGLQFLFEYFSETQRNKGNFPGRFSGRQFSNSRSEMNVSTLELGDSALYLCASSLSSGRKGQETQYFGPGTRLLVL.

The sample holds a few counts of this clone. V and J are TRBV7-6 and TRBJ1-1; D gene unclear. The CDR3 loop spans 12 amino acids. Trimming left V 2 bases short and J 4 bases short, with 5 bases between. The germline V gene has CDR1 SGHVS and CDR2 FNYEAQ. CDR3 sequence: CASSLFGTEAFF. DNA for the CDR3: TGTGCCAGCAGCTTATTCGGCACTGAAGCTTTCTTT.

The chain links TRBV28 to TRBJ2-1; perhaps TRBD2 as D (5 bases). In germline, CDR1 is MDHEN, CDR2 SYDVKM. The CDR3 consists of 15 residues. Trimming pared 4 bases from V and 0 bases from J, leaving 10 bases between. The CDR3 reads CASSSTINSYNEQFF. The DNA of the CDR3 is TGTGCCAGCAGTTCGACTATAAACTCCTACAATGAGCAGTTCTTC.

The chain has TRBV4-3 and TRBJ2-3; 8 nucleotides match TRBD2. From germline, CDR1 is LGHNA and CDR2 YSLEER. Unmatched junction bases numbered 0, after V lost 1 base and J lost 0 bases. The CDR3 contains 15 residues. Written as DNA, the CDR3 is TGCGCCAGCAGCCAAGCTAGCGGGAGCACAGATACGCAGTATTTT. Translated, it gives CASSQASGSTDTQYF.

This clone has only a few counts. The genes are TRBV5-4 and TRBJ2-7; 7 positions match TRBD1. This CDR3 is built from 14 residues. Per germline, CDR1 SGHNT and CDR2 YYREEE (reference sequence). The trim removed 4 bases at V and 1 base at J, leaving 5 bases unmatched. CDR3 coding DNA: TGTGCCAGCAGCCCCGACAGGGTTTCCTACGAGCAGTACTTC. Translation gives CASSPDRVSYEQYF. The full variable domain, with the rest looked up from reference TRBV5-4 and TRBJ2-7, is ETGVTQSPTHLIKTRGQQVTLRCSSQSGHNTVSWYQQALGQGPQFIFQYYREEENGRGNFPPRFSGLQFPNYSSELNVNALELDDSALYLCASSPDRVSYEQYFGPGTRLTVT.

The chain uses TRBV7-6 and TRBJ2-1; tentatively, D is TRBD2 (6 bases). V lost 1 base and J 6 bases, leaving 13 bases between the germline ends. The CDR3 is 15 amino acids. Germline V gives CDR1 SGHVS, CDR2 FNYEAQ. CDR3 sequence: CASSLDVGSVNEQFF. As DNA, the CDR3 is TGTGCCAGCAGCTTAGACGTCGGGAGTGTCAATGAGCAGTTCTTC.

The chain carries TRBV7-9 and TRBJ2-3, with 12 positions matching TRBD1. This CDR3 is built from 15 residues. Trimming at V came to 5 bases and at J to 6 bases, leaving 6 bases not matched to a gene. Germline V gives CDR1 SEHNR, CDR2 FQNEAQ (reference sequence). The CDR3 bases are TGTGCCAGCAGCACCCAGGGACAGGGGGCGGATACGCAGTATTTT. It specifies CASSTQGQGADTQYF.

This chain connects TRBV7-9 to TRBJ2-5; 9 bases agree with TRBD1. Germline V gene data show CDR1 as SEHNR and CDR2 as FQNEAQ (reference sequence). The V and J ends lost 5 bases and 5 bases, in that order; junction bases with no gene match: 9. The length of the CDR3 is 15 residues. CDR3 DNA: TGTGCCAGCAGCCTCCCCGGGACAGGGAGGGAGACCCAGTACTTC. It translates to CASSLPGTGRETQYF.

The genes are TRBV25-1 and TRBJ1-2; no definite D call. The CDR3 runs to 14 residues. With 3 bases removed from V and 8 bases from J, the gap between germline ends came to 16 bases. Germline CDR1 and CDR2: MGHDK and SYGVNS. CDR3 residues: CASSELLDGEGYTF. In DNA form, the CDR3 reads TGTGCCAGCAGTGAGTTGTTGGATGGGGAGGGCTACACCTTC.

The rearrangement joins TRBV27 to TRBJ2-5; D possibly matches TRBD1 or TRBD2 (5 bases each). Matching the DNA end better, TRBJ2-7 makes the J call doubtful. Germline loops: CDR1 MNHEY, CDR2 SMNVEV (reference sequence). The CDR3 is made up of 13 amino acids. CDR3 bases: TGTGCCAGCAGTTTTGGGGGCTCCTACGAGCAGTACTTC. It specifies CASSFGGSYEQYF.

CDR3 loop: CASSLVVSTEAFF. Written as DNA, the CDR3 is TGCGCCAGCAGCCTGGTGGTGAGCACTGAAGCTTTCTTT. The genes are TRBV4-1 and TRBJ1-1; D is undetermined. Trimming took off 4 bases at V and 4 bases at J, with 10 bases between the two ends. Germline values: CDR1 MGHRA, CDR2 YSYEKL. This CDR3 is 13 amino acids long.

The rearrangement joins TRBV19 to TRBJ1-4, with a tentative D call TRBD1 (6 bases). Germline CDR1 LNHDA, CDR2 SQIVND (reference sequence). Trimming removed 7 bases from V and 7 bases from J, with 7 bases in between. The CDR3 contains 11 residues. DNA of the CDR3: TGTGCCAGTAAAGGGGGTGAAAAACTGTTTTTT. Its protein product is CASKGGEKLFF.

Turning to this clone: A junction boundary mismatches the germline segment, possibly from a read error. This chain connects TRBV7-4 to TRBJ1-2; possible D gene TRBD1, 5 bases. Germline CDR1 is SGHVT and CDR2 is SQSDAQ. The CDR3 is made up of 17 amino acids. The CDR3 protein is CASSPAGVPRPNNGYTF. The DNA of the CDR3 is TGTGCCAGCAGCCCAGCGGGGGTCCCCCGCCCTAACAATGGCTACACCTTC.

J is TRBJ1-2 and V is TRBV27, with D perhaps TRBD1 (6 bases). This CDR3 has 15 amino acids. The germline CDR1 and CDR2 sequences are MNHEY and SMNVEV (reference sequence). The V and J ends lost 2 bases and 6 bases respectively, with 16 bases between them. The chain's CDR3 is CASSLGPDRMDGYTF. CDR3 in DNA: TGTGCCAGCAGTTTAGGCCCAGACAGGATGGATGGCTACACCTTC.